Following are 16 T cell receptor beta chains from one sample sequenced in a study of T cells in Graves' hyperthyroidism and ophthalmopathy. RNA transcripts yielded amplified TCR beta CDR3 regions. A first-round RT-PCR of the TCR CDR3 used the HTBI primer set. TCRdb reprocessed the multiplex PCR reads with MiXCR, giving one entry per CDR3 protein. The table has a few hundred thousand distinct CDR3 sequences, around a quarter seen once. The sequenced sample consisted of blood. These TCRs come from a man aged 50 to 59 with Graves' hyperthyroidism.

This clonotype was counted many times. The chain combines TRBV2 with TRBJ2-3; 10 bases fit TRBD2. The CDR3 is 16 residues long. The V gene end was trimmed by 2 bases and the J gene end by 5 bases; junction bases not matched to a gene: 7. CDR1 and CDR2 from the germline V gene are SNHLY and FYNNEI. The CDR3 region has the DNA TGTGCCAGCAGTGAACGTGGTCTAGCGGGAGTAGATACGCAGTATTTT. It codes for CASSERGLAGVDTQYF.

This clonotype was picked up a small number of times. The chain joins TRBV18 to TRBJ1-1; no reliable D call. The CDR3 consists of 12 residues. V was shortened by 3 bases and J by 10 bases, with 12 bases between the two germline ends. CDR1 and CDR2 from the germline V gene are KGHSH and LQKENI. The CDR3 region has the DNA TGTGCCAGCTCACCCGAAGTGGAGGGAGCTTTCTTT. Its protein is CASSPEVEGAFF.

This clonotype was counted many times. The chain employs TRBV11-3 and TRBJ2-1; tentatively, D is TRBD2 (6 bases). CDR1 is SGHNT, CDR2 YENEEA, per germline. There are 15 residues in the CDR3. The V end lost 4 bases, the J end lost 4 bases, and 14 bases lay between the germline ends. CDR3 loop: CASSSSGSPYNEQFF. The CDR3 nucleotides read TGTGCCAGCAGCTCCAGCGGGTCCCCGTACAATGAGCAGTTCTTC.

The chain joins TRBV24-1 to TRBJ1-1; no clear D gene. Germline CDR1 KGHDR, CDR2 SFDVKD. V was shortened by 2 bases and J by 1 base, with 10 bases between the two germline ends. This CDR3 is 15 amino acids long. CDR3 DNA sequence: TGTGCCACCAGTGATTCCAGACACGGGAACACTGAAGCTTTCTTT. Its protein is CATSDSRHGNTEAFF.

V and J are TRBV7-2 and TRBJ2-3, with a tentative D call TRBD2 (5 bases). Trimming took 0 bases from V and 3 from J, leaving 13 bases between them. This CDR3 has 16 amino acids. Germline lookup yields CDR1 SGHTA and CDR2 FQGNSA. The CDR3 reads CASSLAGTGWTDTQYF. CDR3 sequence (DNA): TGTGCCAGCAGCTTAGCCGGCACGGGATGGACAGATACGCAGTATTTT.

This clonotype has only a few counts. This chain uses TRBV5-4 with TRBJ2-3, with 9 bases that match TRBD1. The ends lost 1 base at V and 2 bases at J; junction bases unmatched: 8. Germline loops: CDR1 SGHNT, CDR2 YYREEE (reference sequence). This CDR3 contains 17 residues. CDR3 sequence (DNA): TGTGCCAGCAGCTTGCGTATAGACAGGGGGAACACAGATACGCAGTATTTT. This gives the protein CASSLRIDRGNTDTQYF. The full variable domain, rest sourced from reference TRBV5-4 and TRBJ2-3, is ETGVTQSPTHLIKTRGQQVTLRCSSQSGHNTVSWYQQALGQGPQFIFQYYREEENGRGNFPPRFSGLQFPNYSSELNVNALELDDSALYLCASSLRIDRGNTDTQYFGPGTRLTVL.

The V gene is TRBV14, the J gene TRBJ2-3; D call uncertain. The V end lost 0 bases, the J end lost 8 bases, and 9 bases lay between the germline ends. The length of the CDR3 is 13 residues. Germline V lookup: CDR1 SGHDN, CDR2 FVKESK. In DNA, the CDR3 is TGTGCCAGCAGCCAAGATCCTGGATCTACGCAGTATTTT. Residues: CASSQDPGSTQYF. Full variable domain (outside the CDR3, taken from reference TRBV14 and TRBJ2-3): EAGVTQFPSHSVIEKGQTVTLRCDPISGHDNLYWYRRVMGKEIKFLLHFVKESKQDESGMPNNRFLAERTGGTYSTLKVQPAELEDSGVYFCASSQDPGSTQYFGPGTRLTVL.

The gene calls are TRBV19 and TRBJ1-1; 9 positions agree with TRBD1. The CDR3 has 15 amino acids. Looked up from germline, CDR1 is LNHDA and CDR2 is SQIVND (reference sequence). The J segment lost 5 bases and the V segment lost 2 bases, leaving 6 bases of the junction unmatched. The CDR3 nucleotides read TGTGCCAGTAGTATAAACGGGGACAGGGAGACTGAAGCTTTCTTT. It specifies CASSINGDRETEAFF.

This clonotype was seen repeatedly, ten times or more. V usage is TRBV14 and J usage is TRBJ2-7, with D perhaps given as TRBD1 or TRBD2 (5 bases each). Germline assignment: CDR1 SGHDN and CDR2 FVKESK. The CDR3 runs to 13 residues. Trimming stripped 1 base from V and 6 bases from J, with 10 bases between. DNA for the CDR3: TGTGCCAGCAGCCAAGTCAGGGCGGGCGAGCAGTACTTC. Translating gives CASSQVRAGEQYF.

This clonotype showed up many times. J is TRBJ2-7 and V is TRBV5-1; D is perhaps TRBD1 (6 bases). This CDR3 region has 14 residues. The germline V gene has CDR1 SGHRS and CDR2 YFSETQ. Trimming removed 2 bases at V and 3 bases at J, with 12 bases between. CDR3 region: CASSFWDTNYEQYF. CDR3 nucleotides: TGCGCCAGCAGCTTTTGGGACACCAACTACGAGCAGTACTTC.

The chain carries TRBV7-9 and TRBJ1-1; D is perhaps TRBD1 (6 bases). The CDR3 covers 15 residues. V lost 4 bases to trimming and J lost 1 base, with 13 bases between them. CDR1 and CDR2 (germline): SEHNR, FQNEAQ (reference sequence). CDR3 DNA sequence: TGTGCCAGCAGCTCCTTGGGGGCCCCGAACACTGAAGCTTTCTTT. The encoded protein is CASSSLGAPNTEAFF.

This rearrangement joins TRBV18 to TRBJ1-2; possibly TRBD1 for D (6 bases). CDR1 is KGHSH and CDR2 is LQKENI in the germline V gene. The CDR3 is 13 residues long. Deletions cut 5 bases from V and 4 bases from J, with 11 bases between. CDR3 protein: CASSIDRSYGYTF. In nucleotides, the CDR3 is TGTGCCAGCTCAATAGACAGGAGCTATGGCTACACCTTC. The full variable domain, completed using reference TRBV18 and TRBJ1-2, is NAGVMQNPRHLVRRRGQEARLRCSPMKGHSHVYWYRQLPEEGLKFMVYLQKENIIDESGMPKERFSAEFPKEGPSILRIQQVVRGDSAAYFCASSIDRSYGYTFGSGTRLTVV.

The chain links TRBV5-4 to TRBJ2-7; TRBD2 is a possible D gene (6 bases). The CDR3 length is 14 residues. Germline-derived CDR1 and CDR2 are SGHNT and YYREEE (reference sequence). The V and J ends lost 0 bases and 1 base respectively, with 8 bases between them. CDR3 in amino acids: CASSLDSGSYEQYF. CDR3 sequence (DNA): TGTGCCAGCAGCTTGGATAGCGGTTCCTACGAGCAGTACTTC.

This clonotype was seen only a few times. As DNA, the CDR3 is TGTGCTAGTGGTATACCGGGACAGAAGTACAATGAGCAGTTCTTC. It is translated as CASGIPGQKYNEQFF. This chain uses TRBV12-5 with TRBJ2-1, with 7 bases that match TRBD1. The V gene end was trimmed by 5 bases and the J gene end by 4 bases; junction bases not matched to a gene: 8. Germline V gene data show CDR1 as LGHNT and CDR2 as FRNRAP. This CDR3 has 15 residues.

The chain has TRBV30 and TRBJ2-1, with 11 nucleotides matching TRBD2. After removal of 2 bases from V and 5 bases from J, the junction contained 5 bases not matched to a gene. CDR1 and CDR2 from the germline V gene are GTSNPN and SVGIG (reference sequence). CDR3 size: 15 residues. In DNA form, the CDR3 reads TGTGCCTGGAGTCCACTAGCGGGAGCTGACAATGAGCAGTTCTTC. It specifies CAWSPLAGADNEQFF.

On this clonotype: A read error may produce the germline difference seen at one junction end. The chain employs TRBV18 and TRBJ2-2; weak D call: TRBD2 (6 bases). This CDR3 has 14 amino acids. Germline V lookup: CDR1 KGHSH, CDR2 LQKENI. CDR3 amino acids: CASPPSSGGGELFF. DNA for the CDR3: TGTGCCAGCCCACCAAGTAGCGGAGGCGGGGAGCTGTTTTTT.